Each of the 32 T cell receptor beta chains below was sequenced from the same sample in a study of cytomegalovirus exposure and HLA in healthy donors. Researchers ran the PCR with 60 Vbeta and 13 Jbeta primers. The table came from immunoSEQ multiplex PCR; TCRdb's copy has only in-frame clones and leaves some out. The table shows around 150,000 clones, with around four fifths occurring only once. The sample taken for sequencing was PBMCs. Every receptor here comes from a young man in good health and CMV-seropositive.

The rearrangement uses TRBV19 and TRBJ1-2; 12 positions agree with TRBD1. The CDR3 has 12 residues. The junction had 2 bases not matched to a gene; V was cut back by 9 bases and J by 6 bases. CDR1 is LNHDA, CDR2 SQIVND, per germline (reference sequence). CDR3 sequence reads: CARRDRGHGYTF. The CDR3 nucleotides are TGTGCCAGGCGGGACAGGGGGCATGGCTACACCTTC.

The genes are TRBV7-2 and TRBJ2-5, with D unresolved. The germline gives CDR1 SGHTA, CDR2 FQGNSA. The CDR3 sequence is 13 residues long. V lost 0 bases and J lost 2, with 4 bases in between. The CDR3 bases are TGTGCCAGCAGCTTAGCTCTACAAGAGACCCAGTACTTC. Protein: CASSLALQETQYF.

This clone has a single count. The rearrangement uses TRBV11-1 and TRBJ2-4, with TRBD2 matching 8 bases. The CDR3 has 14 amino acids. Trimming at V came to 3 bases and at J to 7 bases, leaving 5 bases not matched to a gene. Germline assignment: CDR1 SGHAT and CDR2 FQDESV (reference sequence). The CDR3 coding sequence is TGTGCCAGCAGCTTCGTGGGACTAGTGAACATTCAGTACTTC. This encodes CASSFVGLVNIQYF.

This clone was picked up one time. V and J are TRBV18 and TRBJ1-6, with TRBD1 identical over 9 bases. The germline gives CDR1 KGHSH, CDR2 LQKENI. With 3 bases clipped from V and 4 bases from J, the junction kept 4 bases outside the gene matches. The CDR3 runs to 16 residues. The CDR3 DNA reads TGTGCCAGCTCACCGGACAGGGGCACGTATAATTCACCCCTCCACTTT. Translation: CASSPDRGTYNSPLHF.

Only a few counts were recorded for this clone. This chain connects TRBV28 to TRBJ2-1, with TRBD2 matching 9 bases. CDR1 and CDR2 (germline): MDHEN, SYDVKM. CDR3 length: 14 residues. V shed 8 bases and J 8 bases; nucleotides not matched to a gene: 10. CDR3 DNA sequence: TGTGCCAGCTCCGCGGGAGGGCCCTTGTATGAGCAGTTCTTC. It specifies CASSAGGPLYEQFF.

This clone was observed a single time. The chain has TRBV5-6 and TRBJ1-6; 8 positions agree with TRBD1. The CDR3 consists of 16 residues. V lost 0 bases, J lost 7 bases, and 6 bases stayed unmatched. CDR1 and CDR2 (germline): SGHDT, YYEEEE. The CDR3 DNA follows: TGTGCCAGCAGCTTGGATGCAGGGGGCGCGAATTCACCCCTCCACTTT. Its translation: CASSLDAGGANSPLHF.

The gene calls are TRBV28 and TRBJ2-5, with D possibly matching TRBD1 (6 bases). The germline V gene has CDR1 MDHEN and CDR2 SYDVKM. The CDR3 is made up of 16 amino acids. V lost 4 bases and J lost 5, with 20 bases in between. CDR3 in amino acids: CASSYPGQAFGETQYF. The DNA of the CDR3 is TGTGCCAGCAGTTACCCGGGACAAGCATTCGGGGAGACCCAGTACTTC.

This chain links TRBV5-6 with TRBJ2-1; 7 nucleotides agree with TRBD1. Germline V gene data show CDR1 as SGHDT and CDR2 as YYEEEE. The CDR3 is made up of 15 amino acids. After removal of 0 bases from V and 7 bases from J, the junction contained 7 bases not matched to a gene. For the CDR3, the DNA is TGTGCCAGCAGCTTGGGACACAACAGGGGAAATGAGCAGTTCTTC. Amino acids: CASSLGHNRGNEQFF.

The chain has TRBV10-2 and TRBJ1-2, with 8 nucleotides matching TRBD1. There are 14 residues in the CDR3. Germline lookup yields CDR1 WSHSY and CDR2 SAAADI. The V segment lost 2 bases and the J segment 2 bases; nucleotides outside the gene matches: 1. CDR3 region: CASSEDRGNYGYTF. The CDR3 nucleotides read TGCGCCAGCAGTGAGGACAGGGGAAACTATGGCTACACCTTC.

The chain links TRBV30 to TRBJ2-7; TRBD1 matches at 11 bases. Germline values: CDR1 GTSNPN, CDR2 SVGIG (reference sequence). With V trimmed by 2 bases and J by 7 bases, 7 bases remained unmatched. The CDR3 length is 14 residues. CDR3 nucleotide sequence: TGTGCCTGGAGTTATTCCGGGACAGGGGGTGAGCAGTACTTC. Translating it yields CAWSYSGTGGEQYF.

The CDR3 is CASSVALSLAGVRGTDTQYF. The CDR3 DNA reads TGTGCCAGCAGCGTAGCTCTTTCACTAGCGGGGGTTCGAGGCACAGATACGCAGTATTTT. This chain links TRBV9 with TRBJ2-3, with 11 bases fitting TRBD2. The CDR3 sequence is 20 residues long. Looked up from germline, CDR1 is SGDLS and CDR2 is YYNGEE. With 0 bases clipped from V and 1 base from J, the junction kept 13 bases outside the gene matches.

To note about this clone: Within the sample, other DNA sequences also encode this same CDR3. This rearrangement joins TRBV28 to TRBJ1-3; the D gene is possibly TRBD1 (6 bases). Germline CDR1 reads MDHEN; CDR2 reads SYDVKM. Trimming stripped 7 bases from V and 7 bases from J, with 17 bases between. This CDR3 contains 14 residues. CDR3 residues: CASNIQGRGNTIYF. CDR3 DNA: TGTGCCAGCAACATTCAGGGGAGAGGGAACACCATATATTTT.

The gene calls are TRBV27 and TRBJ1-1; D gene ambiguous. The CDR3 is 13 amino acids. The V and J ends lost 5 bases and 0 bases respectively, with 7 bases between them. Per the germline V gene, CDR1 is MNHEY and CDR2 is SMNVEV (reference sequence). This chain's CDR3 is CASSVRLNTEAFF. CDR3 nucleotides: TGTGCCAGCAGTGTCCGTTTGAACACTGAAGCTTTCTTT.

Only a few counts were recorded for this clone. The V and J genes are TRBV6-1 and TRBJ2-7, with D possibly being TRBD2 (6 bases). CDR1 is MNHNS and CDR2 is SASEGT in the germline V gene. Trimming took 2 bases from V and 3 from J, leaving 20 bases between them. The CDR3 sequence is 17 residues long. The CDR3 nucleotides read TGTGCCAGCAGTGAACGGGGGTACGGTCCAGAACTCTACGAGCAGTACTTC. Its protein is CASSERGYGPELYEQYF.

This chain uses TRBV30 with TRBJ1-1; D not certain. Trimming removed 0 bases at V and 1 base at J, with 6 bases between. CDR1 GTSNPN and CDR2 SVGIG come from the germline V gene (reference sequence). The CDR3 consists of 13 residues. The CDR3 reads CAWSVETNTEAFF. The CDR3 DNA sequence: TGTGCCTGGAGTGTGGAGACGAACACTGAAGCTTTCTTT.

This clone was observed a single time. The chain uses TRBV19 and TRBJ1-6; 9 bases agree with TRBD1. Germline values: CDR1 LNHDA, CDR2 SQIVND (reference sequence). J lost 11 bases, V lost 10 bases, and 6 bases had no gene match. The CDR3 spans 12 residues. CDR3 sequence (DNA): TGTGCCACGGGGACAGGGTATACACCCCTCCACTTT. Protein product: CATGTGYTPLHF.

The sample holds a few counts of this clone. The chain is built from TRBV6-5 and TRBJ1-3, with TRBD1 matching over 9 bases. V shed 4 bases, J shed 3 bases, and the junction held 4 bases outside the gene matches. The germline gives CDR1 MNHEY, CDR2 SVGAGI. This CDR3 is 15 amino acids long. The CDR3 coding sequence is TGTGCCAGCAGTTCCACAGGGGGCGGTGGAAACACCATATATTTT. Encoded protein: CASSSTGGGGNTIYF.

The chain employs TRBV5-1 and TRBJ2-2; 7 bases agree with TRBD2. J lost 5 bases, V lost 0 bases, and 7 bases had no gene match. This CDR3 is 16 amino acids long. Germline V lookup: CDR1 SGHRS, CDR2 YFSETQ. Here the CDR3 reads CASSLGLADGTGELFF. The CDR3 bases are TGCGCCAGCAGCTTGGGCCTAGCGGACGGGACCGGGGAGCTGTTTTTT.

The chain carries TRBV29-1 and TRBJ2-5, with 8 bases that match TRBD1. The germline V gene has CDR1 SQVTM and CDR2 ANQGSEA. This CDR3 spans 15 amino acids. J gave up 5 bases and V 6 bases, and 14 bases lay outside the gene matches. CDR3: CSVPRGQGAGETQYF. For the CDR3, the DNA is TGCAGCGTACCCCGGGGGCAGGGGGCAGGGGAGACCCAGTACTTC.

This clone was recorded a few times. This chain joins TRBV19 and TRBJ1-2; 7 bases line up with TRBD1. This CDR3 region has 13 residues. In germline, CDR1 is LNHDA, CDR2 SQIVND (reference sequence). With 6 bases clipped from V and 7 bases from J, the junction kept 8 bases outside the gene matches. CDR3 amino acids: CASSGGGGGGYTF. The CDR3 nucleotides are TGTGCCAGTAGCGGAGGGGGCGGTGGTGGCTACACCTTC.

The chain is built from TRBV6-4 and TRBJ2-1, with D tentatively TRBD2 (5 bases). Germline CDR1 and CDR2: MRHNA and SNTAGT. The CDR3 runs to 16 residues. Trimming took off 2 bases at V and 7 bases at J, with 18 bases between the two ends. DNA for the CDR3: TGTGCCAGCAGTGACACTGGCCTCACAAGAGGGAATGAGCAGTTCTTC. Amino acid sequence: CASSDTGLTRGNEQFF.

The chain couples TRBV5-1 to TRBJ2-6; D possibly corresponds to TRBD2 (5 bases). CDR3 length: 16 residues. Germline CDR1 is SGHRS and CDR2 is YFSETQ. Trimming took off 0 bases at V and 0 bases at J, with 7 bases between the two ends. CDR3 nucleotide sequence: TGCGCCAGCAGCTTGGTGGGAGTCTCTGGGGCCAACGTCCTGACTTTC. It is translated as CASSLVGVSGANVLTF.

The chain is built from TRBV15 and TRBJ2-2, with D tentatively TRBD1 (5 bases). The V end lost 3 bases, the J end lost 1 base, and 9 bases lay between the germline ends. The CDR3 extends over 15 amino acids. Germline loops: CDR1 LNHNV, CDR2 YYDKDF (reference sequence). The CDR3 DNA reads TGTGCCACCAGCAGCTTCGACAGGAACACCGGGGAGCTGTTTTTT. It specifies CATSSFDRNTGELFF.

V gene TRBV5-1 combines with J gene TRBJ2-7, with D tentatively TRBD2 (6 bases). Germline CDR1 is SGHRS and CDR2 is YFSETQ. This CDR3 comprises 15 residues. V dropped 4 bases and J dropped 5 bases, with 19 bases sitting between them. The CDR3 DNA follows: TGCGCCAGCAGCCCCAATGGGGGGAGGAACGACGAGCAGTACTTC. It specifies CASSPNGGRNDEQYF.

This sequence joins TRBV28 and TRBJ2-7; the D gene is possibly TRBD2 (5 bases). V was trimmed by 7 bases and J by 0 bases, leaving 13 bases between them. This CDR3 is 14 amino acids long. CDR1 is MDHEN and CDR2 is SYDVKM in the germline V gene. CDR3 in amino acids: CASKYGIISYEQYF. CDR3 nucleotides: TGTGCCAGCAAATACGGGATTATCTCCTACGAGCAGTACTTC.

This chain uses TRBV25-1 with TRBJ2-1, with 9 bases identical to TRBD2. With V trimmed by 6 bases and J by 4 bases, 7 bases remained unmatched. Germline V gives CDR1 MGHDK, CDR2 SYGVNS. The CDR3 extends over 15 amino acids. DNA of the CDR3: TGTGCCAGCAGCGACGGCCTAGCGGGGTACAATGAGCAGTTCTTC. Residues: CASSDGLAGYNEQFF.

CDR3 DNA: TGCGCCAGCAGCGTCCGCAATCAGGGGGCGGGGGAGACCCAGTACTTC. Amino acids: CASSVRNQGAGETQYF. The chain has TRBV5-1 and TRBJ2-5; 8 nucleotides line up with TRBD1. CDR1 is SGHRS, CDR2 YFSETQ, per germline. CDR3 length: 16 residues. V was pared by 4 bases and J by 5 bases, with 13 bases of the junction left unmatched. Full variable domain (remainder filled in from reference TRBV5-1 and TRBJ2-5): KAGVTQTPRYLIKTRGQQVTLSCSPISGHRSVSWYQQTPGQGLQFLFEYFSETQRNKGNFPGRFSGRQFSNSRSEMNVSTLELGDSALYLCASSVRNQGAGETQYFGPGTRLLVL.

This chain connects TRBV14 to TRBJ2-7; D not certain. Trimming cost V 1 base and J 1 base, with 14 bases left between them. Germline loops: CDR1 SGHDN, CDR2 FVKESK. CDR3 length equals 16 residues. This CDR3 reads CASSQGASLGSYEQYF. CDR3 DNA sequence: TGTGCCAGCAGCCAAGGGGCCTCACTTGGGTCCTACGAGCAGTACTTC.

V is TRBV28 and J is TRBJ1-1; perhaps TRBD1 as D (6 bases). This CDR3 spans 14 amino acids. Trimming stripped 3 bases from V and 8 bases from J, with 16 bases between. Germline V gene sequence: CDR1 MDHEN, CDR2 SYDVKM. The CDR3 DNA reads TGTGCCAGCAGTTTTCGAGGGGGGGGGACAGAAGCTTTCTTT. Residues: CASSFRGGGTEAFF.

The chain joins TRBV2 to TRBJ1-4; weak D call: TRBD1 (6 bases). CDR1 is SNHLY and CDR2 is FYNNEI in the germline V gene. This CDR3 comprises 13 residues. V lost 6 bases and J lost 6, with 11 bases in between. The CDR3 DNA reads as TGTGCCAGCAGGGACAGCGGCTATGAAAAACTGTTTTTT. Translated: CASRDSGYEKLFF.

This rearrangement joins TRBV5-4 to TRBJ1-2; D gene unclear. The germline V gene has CDR1 SGHNT and CDR2 YYREEE (reference sequence). V was clipped by 0 bases and J by 3 bases, with 15 bases between them. This CDR3 is built from 16 residues. The CDR3 nucleotides are TGTGCCAGCAGCTTGGAGTGGGAGGGCGTGGACTATGGCTACACCTTC. Protein sequence: CASSLEWEGVDYGYTF.

This chain uses TRBV27 with TRBJ2-1, with 7 bases matching TRBD2. Germline V gene sequence: CDR1 MNHEY, CDR2 SMNVEV (reference sequence). The junction had 8 bases not matched to a gene; V was cut back by 7 bases and J by 2 bases. The CDR3 length is 15 residues. CDR3 bases: TGTGCCAGCACCGCGGACACTAGCGCCTACAATGAGCAGTTCTTC. It translates to CASTADTSAYNEQFF.